Listed below are T cell receptor beta chains from one sample, sequenced in a study of blood T cell repertoires in COVID-19. Generated by immunoSEQ multiplex PCR, the TCRdb table keeps only in-frame clones and is missing some. The repertoire has roughly 440,000 clones, around 88% of them found once; the top ten carry over 10%. The sequencing sample was made of peripheral blood. These receptors were obtained from a woman between 50 and 59 years old with COVID-19, enrolled during active disease. CDR3s include the opening cysteine and the closing phenylalanine or tryptophan. The D gene is left open where the match is weak.

J gene: TRBJ2-3; D gene: TRBD1; V gene: TRBV27; CDR3 protein: CASRGTGWEDTQYF; CDR3 DNA: TGTGCCAGCAGGGGGACAGGGTGGGAAGATACGCAGTATTTT
J gene: TRBJ1-4; D gene: NA; V gene: TRBV2; CDR3 protein: CAIAVGTNEKLFF; CDR3 DNA: TGTGCCATCGCGGTCGGAACTAATGAAAAACTGTTTTTT
J gene: TRBJ2-2; D gene: NA; V gene: TRBV7-3; CDR3 protein: CASSLGPPGSTGELFF; CDR3 DNA: TGTGCCAGCAGCTTAGGACCTCCAGGGTCCACCGGGGAGCTGTTTTTT
J gene: TRBJ1-5; D gene: NA; V gene: TRBV12-3/TRBV12-4; CDR3 protein: CASSLSEDQPQHF; CDR3 DNA: TGTGCCAGCAGTTTATCCGAGGATCAGCCCCAGCATTTT
J gene: TRBJ1-5; D gene: TRBD1; V gene: TRBV19; CDR3 protein: CASSSTGGGQPQHF; CDR3 DNA: TGTGCCAGTAGTTCAACAGGGGGCGGTCAGCCCCAGCATTTT
J gene: TRBJ1-1; D gene: TRBD1; V gene: TRBV2; CDR3 protein: CASSAGQGQNTEAFF; CDR3 DNA: TGTGCCAGCAGTGCGGGACAGGGTCAGAACACTGAAGCTTTCTTT
J gene: TRBJ2-7; D gene: NA; V gene: TRBV30; CDR3 protein: CAWSARRGPYEQYF; CDR3 DNA: TGTGCCTGGAGTGCACGGAGGGGTCCCTACGAGCAGTACTTC
J gene: TRBJ2-1; D gene: TRBD2; V gene: TRBV29-1; CDR3 protein: CSASRVLAGALNYNEQFF; CDR3 DNA: TGCAGCGCCTCTCGGGTGTTAGCGGGGGCCCTTAACTACAATGAGCAGTTCTTC
J gene: TRBJ1-2; D gene: NA; V gene: TRBV12-3/TRBV12-4; CDR3 protein: CASSGGGYGYTF; CDR3 DNA: TGTGCCAGCAGTGGGGGAGGGTATGGCTACACCTTC
J gene: TRBJ2-5; D gene: NA; V gene: TRBV9; CDR3 protein: CASSVGGGAETQYF; CDR3 DNA: TGTGCCAGCAGCGTAGGAGGCGGGGCAGAGACCCAGTACTTC
J gene: TRBJ2-3; D gene: NA; V gene: TRBV6-5; CDR3 protein: CASSDPGGGTDTQYF; CDR3 DNA: TGTGCCAGCAGCGACCCCGGAGGGGGCACAGATACGCAGTATTTT
J gene: TRBJ1-1; D gene: TRBD1; V gene: TRBV13; CDR3 protein: CASSPGTGVTEAFF; CDR3 DNA: TGTGCCAGCAGCCCCGGGACAGGGGTGACTGAAGCTTTCTTT
J gene: TRBJ2-3; D gene: TRBD2; V gene: TRBV11-2; CDR3 protein: CASSLSGGAIDTQYF; CDR3 DNA: TGTGCCAGCAGCTTGAGCGGGGGGGCCATAGATACGCAGTATTTT
J gene: TRBJ2-7; D gene: TRBD2; V gene: TRBV27; CDR3 protein: CASSLAGRIYEQYF; CDR3 DNA: TGTGCCAGCAGCCTAGCGGGTCGCATCTACGAGCAGTACTTC
J gene: TRBJ2-7; D gene: TRBD2; V gene: TRBV2; CDR3 protein: CASREALAGGQYF; CDR3 DNA: TGTGCCAGCCGTGAAGCACTAGCGGGGGGGCAGTACTTC
J gene: TRBJ1-5; D gene: TRBD1; V gene: TRBV6-5; CDR3 protein: CASRGQDNQPQHF; CDR3 DNA: TGTGCCAGCAGGGGACAGGACAATCAGCCCCAGCATTTT
J gene: TRBJ1-2; D gene: TRBD1; V gene: TRBV3-1/TRBV3-2; CDR3 protein: CASSQDIGGTANTF; CDR3 DNA: TGTGCCAGCAGCCAAGATATAGGAGGGACAGCAAACACCTTC
J gene: TRBJ2-1; D gene: TRBD2; V gene: TRBV11-1; CDR3 protein: CASSLAGLAGGEQFF; CDR3 DNA: TGTGCCAGCAGCTTAGCTGGCCTAGCGGGGGGTGAGCAGTTCTTC
J gene: TRBJ1-2; D gene: NA; V gene: TRBV29-1; CDR3 protein: CSVEDQSRGHGYTF; CDR3 DNA: TGCAGCGTTGAAGATCAGTCCCGCGGGCATGGCTACACCTTC
J gene: TRBJ1-2; D gene: TRBD1; V gene: TRBV4-1; CDR3 protein: CASSQAGQLLYGYTF; CDR3 DNA: TGCGCCAGCAGCCAAGCGGGACAGCTTCTCTATGGCTACACCTTC
J gene: TRBJ2-7; D gene: TRBD1; V gene: TRBV2; CDR3 protein: CASSVGTGGYEQYF; CDR3 DNA: TGTGCCAGCAGTGTTGGGACAGGGGGCTACGAGCAGTACTTC
J gene: TRBJ2-7; D gene: TRBD1; V gene: TRBV18; CDR3 protein: CASSRRQGNEQYF; CDR3 DNA: TGTGCCAGCTCACGGAGACAGGGCAACGAGCAGTACTTC
J gene: TRBJ1-2; D gene: NA; V gene: TRBV29-1; CDR3 protein: CSVEAGGGSNGYTF; CDR3 DNA: TGCAGCGTTGAGGCCGGGGGGGGATCTAATGGCTACACCTTC
J gene: TRBJ2-1; D gene: NA; V gene: TRBV29-1; CDR3 protein: CSASGIRSEQFF; CDR3 DNA: TGCAGCGCGTCCGGGATCCGAAGTGAGCAGTTCTTC
J gene: TRBJ2-7; D gene: NA; V gene: TRBV9; CDR3 protein: CASSPRGYEQYF; CDR3 DNA: TGTGCCAGCAGCCCCAGGGGATACGAGCAGTACTTC
J gene: TRBJ1-4; D gene: NA; V gene: TRBV28; CDR3 protein: CASSDNPRTALNEKLFF; CDR3 DNA: TGTGCCAGCAGTGATAACCCTAGGACAGCGTTGAATGAAAAACTGTTTTTT
J gene: TRBJ1-6; D gene: TRBD1; V gene: TRBV2; CDR3 protein: CASSGDREGSPLHF; CDR3 DNA: TGTGCCAGCAGTGGGGACAGGGAGGGTTCACCCCTCCACTTT
J gene: TRBJ2-1; D gene: TRBD2; V gene: TRBV27; CDR3 protein: CASSTSGSSGEQFF; CDR3 DNA: TGTGCCAGCAGTACTAGCGGGTCATCAGGTGAGCAGTTCTTC
J gene: TRBJ1-6; D gene: TRBD1; V gene: TRBV28; CDR3 protein: CASRTGGGYNSPLHF; CDR3 DNA: TGTGCCAGCAGAACAGGGGGCGGGTATAATTCACCCCTCCACTTT
J gene: TRBJ1-1; D gene: NA; V gene: TRBV7-9; CDR3 protein: CASSPSAGMNTEAFF; CDR3 DNA: TGTGCCAGCAGCCCCAGCGCGGGGATGAACACTGAAGCTTTCTTT
J gene: TRBJ2-1; D gene: NA; V gene: TRBV4-2; CDR3 protein: CASSQAGTSTYNEQFF; CDR3 DNA: TGTGCCAGCAGCCAGGCCGGGACTTCCACCTACAATGAGCAGTTCTTC
J gene: TRBJ2-7; D gene: TRBD1; V gene: TRBV5-1; CDR3 protein: CASSPRDRGTDEQYF; CDR3 DNA: TGCGCCAGCAGCCCCAGGGACAGGGGGACGGACGAGCAGTACTTC
J gene: TRBJ2-2; D gene: TRBD1; V gene: TRBV7-3; CDR3 protein: CASSLGQGEGGELFF; CDR3 DNA: TGTGCCAGCAGCTTAGGACAGGGGGAAGGCGGGGAGCTGTTTTTT
J gene: TRBJ1-2; D gene: NA; V gene: TRBV19; CDR3 protein: CASTSRGYGYTF; CDR3 DNA: TGTGCCAGTACCTCCCGGGGGTATGGCTACACCTTC
J gene: TRBJ1-1; D gene: NA; V gene: TRBV12-3/TRBV12-4; CDR3 protein: CASSSTGLTEAFF; CDR3 DNA: TGTGCCAGCAGTTCTACAGGGCTCACTGAAGCTTTCTTT
J gene: TRBJ1-2; D gene: NA; V gene: TRBV20-1; CDR3 protein: CSPTYGYTF; CDR3 DNA: TGCAGCCCGACTTATGGCTACACCTTC
J gene: TRBJ2-1; D gene: NA; V gene: TRBV3-1/TRBV3-2; CDR3 protein: CASSQEGLGGAGNEQFF; CDR3 DNA: TGTGCCAGCAGCCAAGAGGGCTTAGGGGGGGCCGGTAATGAGCAGTTCTTC
J gene: TRBJ1-1; D gene: TRBD1; V gene: TRBV29-1; CDR3 protein: CSVTGTGLLGSTEAFF; CDR3 DNA: TGCAGCGTTACAGGGACAGGACTTTTGGGGAGCACTGAAGCTTTCTTT
J gene: TRBJ2-2; D gene: NA; V gene: TRBV3-1/TRBV3-2; CDR3 protein: CASSQEQGGQGSGELFF; CDR3 DNA: TGTGCCAGCAGCCAAGAACAGGGCGGGCAGGGGTCCGGGGAGCTGTTTTTT
J gene: TRBJ1-3; D gene: NA; V gene: TRBV27; CDR3 protein: CASSLVPPGNTIYF; CDR3 DNA: TGTGCCAGCAGTTTAGTTCCTCCTGGAAACACCATATATTTT